This TCR beta chain originates from a study of blood T cell repertoires in COVID-19. Turning to the study itself: T cells, B-cell-depleted T cells, or PBMCs supplied cDNA or gDNA.

Repertoires were generated with immunoSEQ multiplex PCR, while TCRdb's copy carries only in-frame clones and drops some. The table includes around 160,000 clones, about four fifths detected once. The CDR3 is made up of 16 amino acids. V lost 5 bases to trimming and J lost 4 bases, with 18 bases between them. From germline, CDR1 is SGHRS and CDR2 YFSETQ. The chain links TRBV5-1 to TRBJ2-2; D perhaps matches TRBD1 (5 bases). This receptor was identified in an elderly woman with acute or convalescent COVID-19. The sequenced sample consisted of peripheral blood. This CDR3 is CASRAGQGPGTGELFF. The DNA of the CDR3 is TGCGCCAGCAGGGCCGGACAAGGGCCGGGCACCGGGGAGCTGTTTTTT.